The 5 T cell receptor beta chains reported below all come from one sample, sequenced in a study of cytomegalovirus exposure and HLA in healthy donors. This PCR relied on a set of 60 Vbeta primers and 13 Jbeta primers. Assay: immunoSEQ multiplex PCR; the TCRdb copy retains only in-frame clones and omits some. The profile shows some 140,000 clones, 80% of them singletons. The sample consisted of PBMCs. These receptors were taken from a man younger than 40 in good health and CMV-seronegative.

J is TRBJ2-7 and V is TRBV6-5; 10 nucleotides agree with TRBD2. Trimming at V came to 0 bases and at J to 3 bases, leaving 2 bases not matched to a gene. Germline lookup yields CDR1 MNHEY and CDR2 SVGAGI. CDR3 length: 15 amino acids. The CDR3 sequence: CASSYSLAGFYEQYF. The CDR3 nucleotides are TGTGCCAGCAGTTACTCACTAGCGGGATTCTACGAGCAGTACTTC.

A single count supports this clone. The chain is built from TRBV28 and TRBJ2-7; tentative D call: TRBD2 (7 bases). V was trimmed by 9 bases and J by 0 bases, leaving 12 bases between them. The CDR3 loop spans 13 amino acids. The germline gives CDR1 MDHEN, CDR2 SYDVKM. The CDR3 DNA reads TGTGCCAGTTGGGGGGGGCGCTCCTACGAGCAGTACTTC. Translating it yields CASWGGRSYEQYF.

The chain joins TRBV10-2 to TRBJ2-1, with 7 bases matching TRBD2. This CDR3 contains 15 residues. The ends lost 9 bases at V and 8 bases at J; junction bases unmatched: 16. CDR1 and CDR2 from the germline V gene are WSHSY and SAAADI. This CDR3 is CASTPTSPEVYEQFF. DNA of the CDR3: TGCGCCAGTACCCCGACTAGCCCAGAAGTCTATGAGCAGTTCTTC.

V usage is TRBV7-2 and J usage is TRBJ2-7, with TRBD1 identical over 8 bases. Germline loops: CDR1 SGHTA, CDR2 FQGNSA. With V trimmed by 4 bases and J by 2 bases, 4 bases remained unmatched. The CDR3 sequence is 14 residues long. The CDR3 DNA reads as TGTGCCAGCAGCTCCTGGACAGGGACCTACGAGCAGTACTTC. Residues: CASSSWTGTYEQYF. The entire variable domain, with the rest obtained from reference TRBV7-2 and TRBJ2-7, is as follows: GAGVSQSPSNKVTEKGKDVELRCDPISGHTALYWYRQSLGQGLEFLIYFQGNSAPDKSGLPSDRFSAERTGGSVSTLTIQRTQQEDSAVYLCASSSWTGTYEQYFGPGTRLTVT.

The gene calls are TRBV6-5 and TRBJ2-7; a possible D gene is TRBD1 (5 bases). Germline V CDR1 and CDR2: MNHEY, SVGAGI. V gave up 4 bases and J gave up 7 bases, with 17 bases separating them. The CDR3 totals 14 residues. The CDR3 DNA reads as TGTGCCAGCAGTTCCCCGACAGCCCTGGGGGAGCAGTACTTC. This codes for CASSSPTALGEQYF.